The rows below give T cell receptor beta chains drawn from one sample of a study of T cells in Graves' hyperthyroidism and ophthalmopathy. TCRdb called the multiplex PCR reads again in MiXCR, with one record for every CDR3 protein. In the table there are some 760,000 distinct CDR3 sequences, roughly 15% of which are singletons. Sequenced: blood. All receptors come from a woman aged 18-29 years with Graves' hyperthyroidism. Each CDR3 is given with its conserved first and last residue. A D gene is named only where the DNA matches it firmly. The size entry is marked missing in some rows and otherwise reads once, few, many or a size class.

NA	13	TRBV29-1	NA	TRBJ2-1	TGCAGCGTTCGGATACCGGCTTTGAGGGAGCAGTTCTTC	CSVRIPALREQFF
NA	12	TRBV5-1	many	TRBJ2-3	TGCGCCAGCAGCGAGGTGGCGGATACGCAGTATTTT	CASSEVADTQYF
NA	14	TRBV10-1	few	TRBJ2-1	TGCGCCAGCAGTAGGACCGAGTCCTACAATGAGCAGTTCTTC	CASSRTESYNEQFF
TRBD1	18	TRBV7-9	few	TRBJ1-4	TGTGCCAGCAGCCCAATCACAGGGGGCGCGGCGACTAATGAAAAACTGTTTTTT	CASSPITGGAATNEKLFF
TRBD1	15	TRBV9	many	TRBJ1-2	TGTGCCAGCAGCGCTGGGACAGGTACTAACTATGGCTACACCTTC	CASSAGTGTNYGYTF
TRBD2	17	TRBV5-1	few	TRBJ2-2	TGCGCCAGCAGCTTGGTTTTTCTAGCGGAGAACACCGGGGAGCTGTTTTTT	CASSLVFLAENTGELFF
TRBD1	13	TRBV6-2/TRBV6-3	many	TRBJ2-5	TGTGCCAGCAGGATGACAGGGATGGAGACCCAGTACTTC	CASRMTGMETQYF
TRBD2	14	TRBV24-1	many	TRBJ2-5	TGTGCCACCAGTGATTCAGGGAGGGAAGAGACCCAGTACTTC	CATSDSGREETQYF
NA	16	TRBV5-6	few	TRBJ1-1	TGTGCCAGCAGCGAGTTCCTCAGGGGAATGAACACTGAAGCTTTCTTT	CASSEFLRGMNTEAFF
NA	16	TRBV25-1	NA	TRBJ1-6	TGTGCCAGCAGTGAATTAGGAGGGAATTCGAATTCACCCCTCCACTTT	CASSELGGNSNSPLHF
NA	16	TRBV7-3	many	TRBJ2-7	TGTGCCAGCAGCCCGGAGGGTGGGAAATCCCGCTACGAGCAGTACTTC	CASSPEGGKSRYEQYF
NA	12	TRBV28	once	TRBJ1-2	TGTGCCAGCACCGTAGGGTACTATGGCTACACCTTC	CASTVGYYGYTF
NA	14	TRBV7-9	NA	TRBJ1-4	TGTGCCAGCAGCTTAGTCAGTTCTGGGGGAAAACTGTTTTTT	CASSLVSSGGKLFF
TRBD1	14	TRBV7-2	many	TRBJ1-1	TGTGCCAGCAGCCGAGGGGGCGGATTCACTGAAGCTTTCTTT	CASSRGGGFTEAFF
TRBD2	15	TRBV19	few	TRBJ2-7	TGTGCCAGTAGCCCTTTTCGGGAGGGTCCGTACGAGCAGTACTTC	CASSPFREGPYEQYF
NA	14	TRBV12-3/TRBV12-4	many	TRBJ2-5	TGTGCCAGCAGTTTGAGAGTGGGAGAGGAGACCCAGTACTTC	CASSLRVGEETQYF
NA	15	TRBV6-5	NA	TRBJ1-2	TGTGCCAGCAGTTACCGTCCCCGGACGGTGGATGGCTACACCTTC	CASSYRPRTVDGYTF
NA	14	TRBV11-2	many	TRBJ2-3	TGTGCCAGCAGCTCGACTAGGAGAGTTGATACGCAGTATTTT	CASSSTRRVDTQYF
TRBD1	18	TRBV6-2/TRBV6-3	few	TRBJ2-3	TGTGCCAGCAGTTTATGGAGACAGGGGGCGTGGAGCACAGATACGCAGTATTTT	CASSLWRQGAWSTDTQYF
NA	15	TRBV3-1	many	TRBJ1-2	TGTGCCAGCAGCCCCCGAGGGCAGGCCGGACGAGGCTACACCTTC	CASSPRGQAGRGYTF
NA	15	TRBV4-1	NA	TRBJ2-1	TGCGCCAGCAGCCAAGATCCTAACCCGTACAATGAGCAGTTCTTC	CASSQDPNPYNEQFF
NA	15	TRBV2	few	TRBJ2-6	TGTGCCAGCGGGACCAGGGGAACTGGGGCCAACGTCCTGACTTTC	CASGTRGTGANVLTF
TRBD2	14	TRBV29-1	NA	TRBJ2-3	TGCAGCGCTGAGAGCGGGAGGGCCTTTAGTACGCAGTATTTT	CSAESGRAFSTQYF
TRBD2	18	TRBV24-1	many	TRBJ2-1	TGTGCCACCAGCCCCGGGACTAGCGGGAGAGGGGACTACAATGAGCAGTTCTTC	CATSPGTSGRGDYNEQFF
NA	13	TRBV10-3	NA	TRBJ1-1	TGTGCCATCAGCGGCACCCTGAACACTGAAGTTTTCTTT	CAISGTLNTEVFF
NA	14	TRBV12-3/TRBV12-4	many	TRBJ1-4	TGTGCCAGCAGTTTAAGTCCCCGGCGTGAAAAACTGTTTTTT	CASSLSPRREKLFF
TRBD1	15	TRBV30	many	TRBJ1-2	TGTGCCTGGAGTGTACTCCACAGGGGCGTCTATGGCTACACCTTC	CAWSVLHRGVYGYTF
NA	13	TRBV19	many	TRBJ2-3	TGTGCCAGTAGGGACCGGGCGACAGATACGCAGTATTTT	CASRDRATDTQYF
TRBD2	17	TRBV19	NA	TRBJ2-3	TGTGCCACCCGACGGGGAGCGGGAGTAGGTTACACAGATACGCAGTATTTT	CATRRGAGVGYTDTQYF
TRBD2	17	TRBV6-5	few	TRBJ2-7	TGTGCCAGCAGTTACACGGTGCGTCTAGCGGGAACCTACGAGCAGTACTTC	CASSYTVRLAGTYEQYF
TRBD2	19	TRBV7-9	many	TRBJ2-7	TGTGCCAGCAGCTTACCCGAGGGTTCTAGCGGGAGGGCCGTCGACGAGCAGTACTTC	CASSLPEGSSGRAVDEQYF
TRBD2	18	TRBV7-2	NA	TRBJ2-7	TGTGCCAGCAGCTTAACGGGACTAGCGGGAGTAAAGTCCTACGAGCAGTACTTC	CASSLTGLAGVKSYEQYF
TRBD1	14	TRBV20-1	NA	TRBJ2-2	TGCAGTGCTAGAGATTTAGGGGGCTCCGGGGAGCTGTTTTTT	CSARDLGGSGELFF
NA	14	TRBV12-3/TRBV12-4	few	TRBJ2-7	TGTGCCAGCAGTCCTCCACGACAGAGCTACGAGCAGTACTTC	CASSPPRQSYEQYF
TRBD2	15	TRBV6-2/TRBV6-3	many	TRBJ2-7	TGTGCCAGCAGGAAGACTAGCGGAAGCTCCTACGAGCAGTACTTC	CASRKTSGSSYEQYF
NA	15	TRBV20-1	many	TRBJ2-7	TGCAGTGCTAGAGACCCCGGAGGCGGGACCTACGAGCAGTACTTC	CSARDPGGGTYEQYF
TRBD2	15	TRBV5-1	many	TRBJ2-1	TGCGCCACCGGTCCCTCCTCTAGCGGCTACAATGAGCAGTTCTTC	CATGPSSSGYNEQFF
TRBD2	14	TRBV24-1	few	TRBJ2-1	TGTGCCACCACCGATAGCGGGAGAGGCAATGAGCAGTTCTTC	CATTDSGRGNEQFF